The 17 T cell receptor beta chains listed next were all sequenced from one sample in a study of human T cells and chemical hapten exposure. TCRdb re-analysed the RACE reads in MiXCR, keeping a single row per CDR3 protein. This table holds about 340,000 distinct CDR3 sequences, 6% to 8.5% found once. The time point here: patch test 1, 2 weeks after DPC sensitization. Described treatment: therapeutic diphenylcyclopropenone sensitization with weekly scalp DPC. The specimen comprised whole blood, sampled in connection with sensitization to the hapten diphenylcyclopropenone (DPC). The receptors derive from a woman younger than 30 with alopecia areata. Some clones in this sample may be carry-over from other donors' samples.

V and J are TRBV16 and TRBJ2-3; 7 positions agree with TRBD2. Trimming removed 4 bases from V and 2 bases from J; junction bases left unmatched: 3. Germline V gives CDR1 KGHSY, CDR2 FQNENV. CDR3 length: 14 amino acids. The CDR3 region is CASSPLADTDTQYF. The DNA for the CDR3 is TGTGCCAGCAGCCCGCTAGCGGACACAGATACGCAGTATTTT.

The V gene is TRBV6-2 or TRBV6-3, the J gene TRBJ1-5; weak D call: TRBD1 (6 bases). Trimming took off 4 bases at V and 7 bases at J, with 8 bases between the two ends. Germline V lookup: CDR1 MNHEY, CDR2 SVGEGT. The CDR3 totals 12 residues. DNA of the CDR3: TGTGCCAGCAGTTTCCAGGGGCAGCCCCAGCATTTT. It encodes CASSFQGQPQHF.

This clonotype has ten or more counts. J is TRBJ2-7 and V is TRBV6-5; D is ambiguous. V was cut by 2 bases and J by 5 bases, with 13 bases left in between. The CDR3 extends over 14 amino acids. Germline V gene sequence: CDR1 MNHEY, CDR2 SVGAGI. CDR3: CASSYIGSSDEQYF. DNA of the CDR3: TGTGCCAGCAGTTACATTGGTTCCTCTGACGAGCAGTACTTC.

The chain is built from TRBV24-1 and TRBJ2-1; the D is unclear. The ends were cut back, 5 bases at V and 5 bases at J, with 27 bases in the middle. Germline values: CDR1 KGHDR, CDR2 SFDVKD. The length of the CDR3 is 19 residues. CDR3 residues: CATSAKSGRYRPPHNEQFF. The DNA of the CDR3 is TGTGCCACCAGTGCTAAATCGGGCCGGTACAGACCTCCTCACAATGAGCAGTTCTTC.

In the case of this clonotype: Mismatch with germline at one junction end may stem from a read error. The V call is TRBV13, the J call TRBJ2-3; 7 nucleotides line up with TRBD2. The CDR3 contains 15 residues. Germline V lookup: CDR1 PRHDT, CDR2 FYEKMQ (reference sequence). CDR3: CASSSRQTSIDTQYF. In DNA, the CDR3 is TGTGCCAGCAGCTCCAGACAGACTAGCATAGATACGCAGTATTTT.

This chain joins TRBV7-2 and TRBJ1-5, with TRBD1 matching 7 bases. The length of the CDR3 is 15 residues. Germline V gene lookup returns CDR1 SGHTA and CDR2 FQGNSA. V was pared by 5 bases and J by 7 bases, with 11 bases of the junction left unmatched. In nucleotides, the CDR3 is TGTGCCAGCAGCCGTGACAGGGCGGTAGGACAGCCCCAGCATTTT. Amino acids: CASSRDRAVGQPQHF.

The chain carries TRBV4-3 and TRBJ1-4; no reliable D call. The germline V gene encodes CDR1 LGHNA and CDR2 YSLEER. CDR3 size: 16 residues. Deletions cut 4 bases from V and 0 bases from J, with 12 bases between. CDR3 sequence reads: CASSRDNEATNEKLFF. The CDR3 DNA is TGCGCCAGCAGCCGAGATAACGAGGCAACTAATGAAAAACTGTTTTTT.

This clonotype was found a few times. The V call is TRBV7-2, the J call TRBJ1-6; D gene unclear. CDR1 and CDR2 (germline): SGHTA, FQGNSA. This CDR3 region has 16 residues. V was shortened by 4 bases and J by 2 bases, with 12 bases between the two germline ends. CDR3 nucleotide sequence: TGTGCCAGCAGCTCGCGTAGTACCACCTATAATTCACCCCTCCACTTT. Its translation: CASSSRSTTYNSPLHF.

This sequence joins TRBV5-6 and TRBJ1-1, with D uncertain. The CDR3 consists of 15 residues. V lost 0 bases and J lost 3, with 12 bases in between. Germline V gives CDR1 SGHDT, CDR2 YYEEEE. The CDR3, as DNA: TGTGCCAGCAGCTTGGAATTGTCCGTCTACACTGAAGCTTTCTTT. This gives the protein CASSLELSVYTEAFF.

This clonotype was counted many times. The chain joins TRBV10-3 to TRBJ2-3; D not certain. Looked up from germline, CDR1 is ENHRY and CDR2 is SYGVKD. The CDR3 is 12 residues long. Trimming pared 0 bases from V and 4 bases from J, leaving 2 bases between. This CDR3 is CAISESSDTQYF. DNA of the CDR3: TGTGCCATCAGTGAGTCATCAGATACGCAGTATTTT.

The CDR3: CSPSRILVDGYTF. For the CDR3, the DNA is TGCAGCCCTTCTCGGATTCTGGTAGATGGCTACACCTTC. V usage is TRBV29-1 and J usage is TRBJ1-2; D gene uncertain. Per germline, CDR1 SQVTM and CDR2 ANQGSEA. V lost 8 bases and J 6 bases, leaving 19 bases between the germline ends. This CDR3 comprises 13 residues.

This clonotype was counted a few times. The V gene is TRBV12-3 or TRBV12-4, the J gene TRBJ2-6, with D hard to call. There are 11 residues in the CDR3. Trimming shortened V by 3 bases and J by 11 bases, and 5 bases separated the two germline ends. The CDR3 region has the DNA TGTGCCAGCAGTTTTGATCACGTCCTGACTTTC. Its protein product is CASSFDHVLTF.

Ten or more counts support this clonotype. The CDR3 sequence: CASREDRAENQPQHF. CDR3 nucleotides: TGTGCCAGCAGAGAGGACAGGGCTGAAAATCAGCCCCAGCATTTT. The chain couples TRBV9 to TRBJ1-5; 8 nucleotides align to TRBD1. CDR1 is SGDLS and CDR2 is YYNGEE in the germline V gene. The CDR3 has 15 amino acids. After removal of 5 bases from V and 4 bases from J, the junction contained 8 bases not matched to a gene.

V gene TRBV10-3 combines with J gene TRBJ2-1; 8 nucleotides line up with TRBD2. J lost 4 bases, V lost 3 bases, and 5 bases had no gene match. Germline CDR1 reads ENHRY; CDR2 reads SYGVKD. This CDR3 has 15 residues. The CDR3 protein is CAISDSAGGYNEQFF. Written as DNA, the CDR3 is TGTGCCATCAGTGATAGTGCGGGGGGATACAATGAGCAGTTCTTC.

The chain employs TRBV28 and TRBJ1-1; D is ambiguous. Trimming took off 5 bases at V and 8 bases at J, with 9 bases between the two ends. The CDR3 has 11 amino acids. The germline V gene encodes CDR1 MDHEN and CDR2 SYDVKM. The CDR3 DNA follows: TGTGCCAGCAGTGGTATCAGAGAAGCTTTCTTT. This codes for CASSGIREAFF.

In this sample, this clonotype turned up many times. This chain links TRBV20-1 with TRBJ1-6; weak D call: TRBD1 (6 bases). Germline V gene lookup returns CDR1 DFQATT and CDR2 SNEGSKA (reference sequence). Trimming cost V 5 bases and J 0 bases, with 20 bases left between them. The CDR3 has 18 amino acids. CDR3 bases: TGCAGTGCTCGCCGACAGGCTGAGACGAGCTCCTATAATTCACCCCTCCACTTT. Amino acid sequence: CSARRQAETSSYNSPLHF.

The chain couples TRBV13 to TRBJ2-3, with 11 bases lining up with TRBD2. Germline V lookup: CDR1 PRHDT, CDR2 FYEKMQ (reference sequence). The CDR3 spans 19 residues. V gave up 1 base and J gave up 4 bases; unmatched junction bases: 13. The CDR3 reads CASSLDGLAGGSFADTQYF. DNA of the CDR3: TGTGCCAGCAGCTTAGACGGCTTAGCGGGGGGGAGTTTTGCAGATACGCAGTATTTT.